The sequence of this T cell receptor (beta chain) was determined in a study of blood T cell dynamics during melanoma immunotherapy. Study in general: First-line therapy was either pembrolizumab or nivolumab with ipilimumab for metastatic melanoma.

This table comes from immunoSEQ multiplex PCR, and its TCRdb copy is limited to in-frame clones, with some not included. The sample consists of about 11,000 clones, roughly 84% of them appearing once. Time point of the sample: week 3, after first cycle of checkpoint inhibitor. This clone appeared a few times. The receptor was isolated from a human donor with melanoma. The sequenced sample was blood, obtained from a patient treated with checkpoint blockade.

CDR3 in amino acids: CASSSHTGTGRGNEQFF. The CDR3 DNA reads as TGTGCCAGCAGCTCCCATACCGGGACAGGACGGGGCAATGAGCAGTTCTTC. The V call is TRBV7-2, the J call TRBJ2-1; 8 nucleotides line up with TRBD1. Trimming at V came to 4 bases and at J to 6 bases, leaving 14 bases not matched to a gene. Germline lookup yields CDR1 SGHTA and CDR2 FQGNSA. The CDR3 contains 17 residues.